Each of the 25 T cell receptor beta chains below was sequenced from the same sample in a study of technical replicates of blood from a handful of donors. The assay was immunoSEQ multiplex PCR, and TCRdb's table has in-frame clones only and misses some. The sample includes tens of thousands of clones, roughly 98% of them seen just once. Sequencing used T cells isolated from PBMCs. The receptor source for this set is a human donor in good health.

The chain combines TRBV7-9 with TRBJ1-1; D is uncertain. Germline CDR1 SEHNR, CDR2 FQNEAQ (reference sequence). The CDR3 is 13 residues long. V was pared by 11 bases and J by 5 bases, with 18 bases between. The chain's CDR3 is CADTRGVGTEAFF. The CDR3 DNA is TGTGCCGATACACGCGGGGTAGGTACTGAAGCTTTCTTT.

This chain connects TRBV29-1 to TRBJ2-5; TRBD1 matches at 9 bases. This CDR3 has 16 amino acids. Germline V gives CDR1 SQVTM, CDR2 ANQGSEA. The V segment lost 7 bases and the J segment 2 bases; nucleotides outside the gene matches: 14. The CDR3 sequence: CSGEAPGQGTQETQYF. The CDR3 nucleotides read TGCAGCGGCGAGGCACCGGGACAGGGAACTCAAGAGACCCAGTACTTC.

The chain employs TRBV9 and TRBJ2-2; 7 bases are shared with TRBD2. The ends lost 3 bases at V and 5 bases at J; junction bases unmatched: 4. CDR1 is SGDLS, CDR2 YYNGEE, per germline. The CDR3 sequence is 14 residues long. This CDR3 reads CASSAHSGTGELFF. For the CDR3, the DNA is TGTGCCAGCAGCGCGCATAGCGGGACCGGGGAGCTGTTTTTT.

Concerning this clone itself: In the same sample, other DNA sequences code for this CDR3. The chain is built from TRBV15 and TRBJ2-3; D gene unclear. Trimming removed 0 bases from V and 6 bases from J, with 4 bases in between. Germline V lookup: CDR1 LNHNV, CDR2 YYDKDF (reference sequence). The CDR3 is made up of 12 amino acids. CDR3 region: CATSRDRDTQYF. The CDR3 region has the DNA TGTGCCACCAGCAGAGATCGTGATACGCAGTATTTT.

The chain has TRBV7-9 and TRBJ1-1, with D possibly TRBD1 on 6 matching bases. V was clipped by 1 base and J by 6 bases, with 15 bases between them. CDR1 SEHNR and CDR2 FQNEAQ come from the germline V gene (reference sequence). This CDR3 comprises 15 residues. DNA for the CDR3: TGTGCCAGCAGCTTAGACAGAGGGGGAGTGGCTGAAGCTTTCTTT. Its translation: CASSLDRGGVAEAFF.

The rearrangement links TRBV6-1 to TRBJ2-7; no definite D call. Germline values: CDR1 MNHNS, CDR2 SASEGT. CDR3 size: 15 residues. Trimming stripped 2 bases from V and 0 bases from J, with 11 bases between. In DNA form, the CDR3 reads TGTGCCAGCAGTGAATTCTCGACACACTCCTACGAGCAGTACTTC. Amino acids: CASSEFSTHSYEQYF.

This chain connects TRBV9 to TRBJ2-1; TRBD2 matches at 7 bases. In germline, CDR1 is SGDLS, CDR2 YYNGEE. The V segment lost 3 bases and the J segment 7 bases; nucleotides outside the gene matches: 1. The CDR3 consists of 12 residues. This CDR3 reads CASSAAGNEQFF. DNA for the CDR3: TGTGCCAGCAGCGCAGCGGGAAATGAGCAGTTCTTC.

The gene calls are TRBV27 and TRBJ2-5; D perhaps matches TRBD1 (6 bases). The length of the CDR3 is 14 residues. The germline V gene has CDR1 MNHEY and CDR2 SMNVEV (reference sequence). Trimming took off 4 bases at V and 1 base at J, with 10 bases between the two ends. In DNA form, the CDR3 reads TGTGCCAGCAGTTCAGGACAGATCCAAGAGACCCAGTACTTC. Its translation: CASSSGQIQETQYF.

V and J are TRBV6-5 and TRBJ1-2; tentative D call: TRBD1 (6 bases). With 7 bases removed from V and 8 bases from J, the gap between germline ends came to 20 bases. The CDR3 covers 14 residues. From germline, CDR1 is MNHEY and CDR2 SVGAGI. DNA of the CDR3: TGTGCCAGCACGCGAGACAGGTCGCGTTGGGGCTACACCTTC. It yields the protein CASTRDRSRWGYTF.

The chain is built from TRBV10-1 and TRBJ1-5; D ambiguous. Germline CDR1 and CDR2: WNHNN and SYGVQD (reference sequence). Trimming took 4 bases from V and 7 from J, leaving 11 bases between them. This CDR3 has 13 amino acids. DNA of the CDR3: TGCGCCAGCAGTGTGGAGGTGGGACAGCCCCAGCATTTT. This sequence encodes CASSVEVGQPQHF.

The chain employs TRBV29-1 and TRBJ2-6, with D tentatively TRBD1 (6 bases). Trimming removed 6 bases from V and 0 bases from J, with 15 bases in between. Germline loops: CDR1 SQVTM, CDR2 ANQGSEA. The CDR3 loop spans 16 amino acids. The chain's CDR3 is CSVGTPGNSGANVLTF. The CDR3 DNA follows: TGCAGCGTGGGGACACCTGGTAACTCTGGGGCCAACGTCCTGACTTTC.

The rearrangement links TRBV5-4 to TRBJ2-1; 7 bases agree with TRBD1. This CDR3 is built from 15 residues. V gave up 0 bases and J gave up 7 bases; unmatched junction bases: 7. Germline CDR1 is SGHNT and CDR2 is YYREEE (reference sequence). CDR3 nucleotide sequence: TGTGCCAGCAGCTTGGTACAGGGGAGTGTAAATGAGCAGTTCTTC. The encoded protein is CASSLVQGSVNEQFF.

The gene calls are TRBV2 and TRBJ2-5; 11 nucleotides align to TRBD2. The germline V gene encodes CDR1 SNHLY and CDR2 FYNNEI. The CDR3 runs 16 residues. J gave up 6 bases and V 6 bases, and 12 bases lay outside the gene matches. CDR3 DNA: TGTGCCAGCAGCGCACGACTAGCGGGGATTCTGAAGACCCAGTACTTC. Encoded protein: CASSARLAGILKTQYF.

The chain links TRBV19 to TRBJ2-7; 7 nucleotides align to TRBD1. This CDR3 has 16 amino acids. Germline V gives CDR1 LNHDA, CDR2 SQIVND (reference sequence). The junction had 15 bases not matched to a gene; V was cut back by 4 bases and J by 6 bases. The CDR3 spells CASSTTHRGSVAEQYF. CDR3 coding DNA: TGTGCCAGTAGTACCACCCACAGGGGAAGTGTAGCCGAGCAGTACTTC.

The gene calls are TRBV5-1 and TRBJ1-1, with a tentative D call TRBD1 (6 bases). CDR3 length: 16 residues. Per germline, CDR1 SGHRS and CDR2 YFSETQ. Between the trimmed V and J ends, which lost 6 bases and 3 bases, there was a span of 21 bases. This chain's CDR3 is CASTFMGGPLHTEAFF. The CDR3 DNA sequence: TGCGCCAGCACCTTCATGGGGGGGCCACTCCACACTGAAGCTTTCTTT.

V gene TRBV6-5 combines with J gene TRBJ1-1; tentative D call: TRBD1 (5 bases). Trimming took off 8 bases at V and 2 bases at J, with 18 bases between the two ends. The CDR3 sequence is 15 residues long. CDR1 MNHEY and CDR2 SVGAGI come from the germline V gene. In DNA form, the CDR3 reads TGTGCCAGCCTCCGGGGAGGGGCCCCAAACACTGAAGCTTTCTTT. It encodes CASLRGGAPNTEAFF.

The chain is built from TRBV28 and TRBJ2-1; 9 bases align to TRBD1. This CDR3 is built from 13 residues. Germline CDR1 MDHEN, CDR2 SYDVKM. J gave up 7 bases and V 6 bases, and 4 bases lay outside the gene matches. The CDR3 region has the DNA TGTGCCAGCAGAAGGACAGGGGAAAATGAGCAGTTCTTC. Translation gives CASRRTGENEQFF. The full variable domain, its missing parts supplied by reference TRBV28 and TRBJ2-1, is DVKVTQSSRYLVKRTGEKVFLECVQDMDHENMFWYRQDPGLGLRLIYFSYDVKMKEKGDIPEGYSVSREKKERFSLILESASTNQTSMYLCASRRTGENEQFFGPGTRLTVL.

CDR3 in amino acids: CARSLPLQENGNTIYF. CDR3 coding DNA: TGTGCCAGAAGCTTGCCCCTACAGGAGAATGGAAACACCATATATTTT. The chain combines TRBV5-3 with TRBJ1-3; possibly TRBD1 for D (5 bases). TRBV5-3 is an ORF for which the function is uncertain. The CDR3 is 16 amino acids. V was pared by 1 base and J by 3 bases, with 14 bases between.

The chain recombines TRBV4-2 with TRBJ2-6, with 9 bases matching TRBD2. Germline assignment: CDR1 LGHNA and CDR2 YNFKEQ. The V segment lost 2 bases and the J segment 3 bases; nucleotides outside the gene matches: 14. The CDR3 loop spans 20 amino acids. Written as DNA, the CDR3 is TGTGCCAGCAGCCAACAATTCTTAGCGGGAGAGTTCGGTGGGGCCAACGTCCTGACTTTC. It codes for CASSQQFLAGEFGGANVLTF.

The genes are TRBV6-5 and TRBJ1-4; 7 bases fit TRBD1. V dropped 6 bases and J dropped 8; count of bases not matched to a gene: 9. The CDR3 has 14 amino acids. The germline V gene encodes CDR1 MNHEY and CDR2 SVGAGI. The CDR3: CASSSDRVGEKLFF. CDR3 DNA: TGTGCCAGCAGCAGCGACAGGGTGGGGGAAAAACTGTTTTTT.

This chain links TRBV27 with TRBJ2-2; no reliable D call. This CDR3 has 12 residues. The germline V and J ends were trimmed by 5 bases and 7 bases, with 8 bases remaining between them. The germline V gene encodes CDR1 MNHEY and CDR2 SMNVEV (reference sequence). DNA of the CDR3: TGTGCCAGCAGTATCGGTAGCGGGGAGCTGTTTTTT. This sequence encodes CASSIGSGELFF.

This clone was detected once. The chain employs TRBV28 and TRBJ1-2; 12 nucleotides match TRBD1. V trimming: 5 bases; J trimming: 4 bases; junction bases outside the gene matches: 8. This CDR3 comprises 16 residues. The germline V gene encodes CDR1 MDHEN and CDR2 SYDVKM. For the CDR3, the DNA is TGTGCCAGCAGTGACCTCCCGGGACAGGGGGCCTATGGCTACACCTTC. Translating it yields CASSDLPGQGAYGYTF.

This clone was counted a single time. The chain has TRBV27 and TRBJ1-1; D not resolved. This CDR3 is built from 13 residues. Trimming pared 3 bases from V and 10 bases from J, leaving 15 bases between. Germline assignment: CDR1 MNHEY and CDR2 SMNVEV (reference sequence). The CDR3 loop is CASSFGLTRAAFF. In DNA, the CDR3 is TGTGCCAGCAGTTTCGGTCTCACGCGCGCAGCTTTCTTT.

CDR3 protein: CASSLWRAVSTEAFF. The CDR3 DNA reads as TGTGCCAGCAGTTTATGGAGGGCGGTTAGCACTGAAGCTTTCTTT. The V and J genes are TRBV28 and TRBJ1-1; D not certain. The CDR3 runs to 15 residues. V shed 0 bases and J shed 4 bases, with 12 bases lying between them. CDR1 MDHEN and CDR2 SYDVKM come from the germline V gene.

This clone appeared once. CDR3 residues: CASSPSVYDEQFF. The CDR3 DNA reads TGCGCCAGCAGTCCTTCGGTTTATGATGAGCAGTTCTTC. The chain employs TRBV5-1 and TRBJ2-1; the D is unclear. CDR1 SGHRS and CDR2 YFSETQ come from the germline V gene. Trimming left V 5 bases short and J 8 bases short, with 14 bases between. The CDR3 has 13 amino acids.